A selection of T cell receptor beta chains follows, all from one sample in a study of early T cells in non-severe SARS-CoV-2 infection. In TCRdb, the 5' RACE reads were re-called with MiXCR into one record per CDR3 protein. The table lists some 64,000 distinct CDR3 sequences, 15% to 20% of them singletons, with about 8.4% in the top ten. Here the sequenced sample was whole blood, taken at baseline. The receptors here all came from an adult who was a healthcare worker with PCR-confirmed SARS-CoV-2 infection or an uninfected control (not recorded which). Both conserved end residues are part of each CDR3. A clone size is listed for some rows: how often the clone was seen (once, few, many), or a class if it is expanded.

few	TRBV20-1	CSARRGTSGRANTDTQYF
many	TRBV28	CASSLQGLVKPQHF
few	TRBV6-2/TRBV6-3	CASSRPQGNQPQHF
.	TRBV2	CASKAWDRDPSRYF
.	TRBV18	CASSPPAGPMNTEAFF
few	TRBV7-6	CASSLARTGQETQYF
few	TRBV13	CASSLGQKTSGSEGTQYF
many	TRBV7-2	CASTSRTGGAYEQYF
.	TRBV7-8	CASSPGLGAGPQYF
few	TRBV11-2	CASSLDLDSFLAPLHF
few	TRBV19	CASSTSGVYTGELFF
many	TRBV28	CASRTAGTGLTDTQYF
many	TRBV28	CASSLSGQGLAEAFF
.	TRBV27	CASSRGTNQETQYF
once	TRBV7-2	CASSLGPAGVSTDTQYF
.	TRBV5-1	CASSPTPGQNTEAFF
.	TRBV10-2	CASSDHRTSRDTQYF
.	TRBV19	CASSMARLLNTEAFF
.	TRBV20-1	CSARNSGGLTQYF
few	TRBV21-1	CASSKRLHGNEQFF